These 3 T cell receptor beta chains came from one sample sequenced in a study of OX40 agonist ivuxolimab in advanced cancers. TCRdb's copy holds only in-frame clones and misses some; the assay was immunoSEQ multiplex PCR. Counted here are 75,000 to 100,000 clones, 91% occurring once; the ten biggest clones make up approximately 0.81%. The sample in question was CD4+ or CD8+ T cells sorted from blood, obtained in a trial of the OX40 agonist ivuxolimab. These receptors came from an adult with an advanced solid tumor such as melanoma, head and neck, liver or kidney cancer.

This clone came up once. The V call is TRBV11-3, the J call TRBJ2-1, with 7 positions matching TRBD2. CDR3 length equals 15 residues. Trimming took 4 bases from V and 9 from J; bases not matched to a gene: 12. CDR1 is SGHNT, CDR2 YENEEA, per germline. This CDR3 reads CASSWGLIFGSEQFF. DNA of the CDR3: TGTGCCAGCAGCTGGGGACTAATCTTTGGGAGTGAGCAGTTCTTC.

V gene TRBV18 combines with J gene TRBJ2-1; 9 positions match TRBD1. The CDR3 extends over 17 amino acids. V was pared by 0 bases and J by 1 base, with 4 bases of the junction left unmatched. Per germline, CDR1 KGHSH and CDR2 LQKENI. The CDR3 nucleotides are TGTGCCAGCTCACCACCACTGGGACAGGGATCCTACAATGAGCAGTTCTTC. Residues: CASSPPLGQGSYNEQFF.

This clone turned up a few times. V and J are TRBV7-2 and TRBJ2-2, with unresolved D. V shed 5 bases and J shed 0 bases, with 10 bases lying between them. Germline lookup yields CDR1 SGHTA and CDR2 FQGNSA. This CDR3 comprises 15 residues. The CDR3 here is CASSPNRANTGELFF. The DNA for the CDR3 is TGTGCCAGCAGCCCTAACCGGGCGAACACCGGGGAGCTGTTTTTT.